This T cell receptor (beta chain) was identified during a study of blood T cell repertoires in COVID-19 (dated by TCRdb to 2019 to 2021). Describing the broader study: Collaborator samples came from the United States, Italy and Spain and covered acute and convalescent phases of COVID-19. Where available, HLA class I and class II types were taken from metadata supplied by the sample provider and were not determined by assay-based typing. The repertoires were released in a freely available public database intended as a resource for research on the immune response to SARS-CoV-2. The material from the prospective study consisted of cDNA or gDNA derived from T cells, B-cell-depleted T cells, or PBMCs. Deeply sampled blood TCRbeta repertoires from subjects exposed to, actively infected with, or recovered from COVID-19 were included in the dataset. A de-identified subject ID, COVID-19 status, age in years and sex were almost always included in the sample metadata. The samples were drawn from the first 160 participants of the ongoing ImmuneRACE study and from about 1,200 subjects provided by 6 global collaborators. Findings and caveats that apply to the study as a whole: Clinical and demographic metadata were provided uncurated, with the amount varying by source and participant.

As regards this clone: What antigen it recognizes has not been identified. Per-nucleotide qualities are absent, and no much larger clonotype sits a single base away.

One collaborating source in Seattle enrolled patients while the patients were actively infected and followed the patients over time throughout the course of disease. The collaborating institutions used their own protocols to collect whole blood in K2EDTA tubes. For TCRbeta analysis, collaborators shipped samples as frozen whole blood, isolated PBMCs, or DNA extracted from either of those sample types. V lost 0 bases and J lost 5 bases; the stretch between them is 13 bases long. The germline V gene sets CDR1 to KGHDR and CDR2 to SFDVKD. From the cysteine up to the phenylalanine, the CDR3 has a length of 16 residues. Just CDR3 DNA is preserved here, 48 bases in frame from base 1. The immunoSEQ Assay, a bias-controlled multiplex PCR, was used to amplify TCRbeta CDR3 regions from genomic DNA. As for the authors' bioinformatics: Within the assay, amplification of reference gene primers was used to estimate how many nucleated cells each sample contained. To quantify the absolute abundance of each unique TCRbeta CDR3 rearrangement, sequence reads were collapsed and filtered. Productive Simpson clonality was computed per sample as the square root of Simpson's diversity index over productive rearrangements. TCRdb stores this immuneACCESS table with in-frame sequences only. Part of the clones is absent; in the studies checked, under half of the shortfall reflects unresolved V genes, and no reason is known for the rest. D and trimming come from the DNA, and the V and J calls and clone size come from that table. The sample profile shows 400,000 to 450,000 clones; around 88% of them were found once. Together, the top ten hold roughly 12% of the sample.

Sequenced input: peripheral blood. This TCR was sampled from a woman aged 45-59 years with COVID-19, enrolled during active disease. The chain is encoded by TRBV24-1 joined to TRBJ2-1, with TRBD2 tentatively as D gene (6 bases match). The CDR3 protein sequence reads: CATSDLRGRGDNEQFF. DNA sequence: TGTGCCACCAGTGATTTGCGTGGGCGGGGAGACAATGAGCAGTTCTTC.